This record covers a single TCR beta chain. It was from about 19,000 to 1,100,000 sorted cells, with 10%, 30% or 50% RNA, that naive CD8 libraries came. The V segment lost 5 bases and the J segment 8 bases; nucleotides outside the gene matches: 12. The CDR3 spans 15 residues. In germline, CDR1 is SEHNR, CDR2 FQNEAQ (reference sequence). In preparing bulk TCR libraries, previously described methods and listed TCR primers were used. Via MiXCR, TCRdb re-called the PCR reads, giving one row per CDR3 protein. The sample lists around 460,000 distinct CDR3 sequences, around 25% occurring once. The sample comes from a study of molecular identifiers for immune sequencing clone quantification.

The receptor was derived from a human donor in good health. Some libraries in this study had Jurkat cell RNA spiked in. The sample comprised naive CD8+ T cells from blood, with Jurkat cell RNA spiked in. Stated subset: FACS-sorted CD8+CD4-CCR7+CD45RA+ naive T cells. The chain recombines TRBV7-9 with TRBJ2-1, with 7 bases identical to TRBD1. The CDR3 loop reads CASSRTGEIVDEQFF. The DNA for the CDR3 is TGTGCCAGCAGCCGGACAGGAGAGATTGTAGATGAGCAGTTCTTC.